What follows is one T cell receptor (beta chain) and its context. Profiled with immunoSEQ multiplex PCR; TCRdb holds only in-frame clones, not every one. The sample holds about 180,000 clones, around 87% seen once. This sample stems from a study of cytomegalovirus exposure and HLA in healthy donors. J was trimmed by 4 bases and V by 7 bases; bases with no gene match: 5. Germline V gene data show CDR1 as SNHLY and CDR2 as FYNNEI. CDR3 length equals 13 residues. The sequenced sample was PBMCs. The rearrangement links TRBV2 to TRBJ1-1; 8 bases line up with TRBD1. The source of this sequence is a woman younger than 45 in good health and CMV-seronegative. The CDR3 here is CASNQDRVTEAFF. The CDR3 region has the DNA TGTGCCAGCAATCAGGACAGGGTCACTGAAGCTTTCTTT. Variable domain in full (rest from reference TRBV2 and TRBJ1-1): EPEVTQTPSHQVTQMGQEVILRCVPISNHLYFYWYRQILGQKVEFLVSFYNNEISEKSEIFDDQFSVERPDGSNFTLKIRSTKLEDSAMYFCASNQDRVTEAFFGQGTRLTVV.